This T cell receptor (beta chain) is drawn from a study of regulatory T cells in long-lasting Graves disease. V was shortened by 3 bases and J by 0 bases, with 9 bases between the two germline ends. Germline V gene data show CDR1 as GTSNPN and CDR2 as SVGIG (reference sequence). This CDR3 is built from 15 residues. Through Arm-PCR of CDR3 regions and iRepertoire HTBI primers, TCR beta libraries were built. TCRdb ran MiXCR on the multiplex PCR reads and lists one entry per CDR3 protein. Of 400,000 to 500,000 distinct CDR3 sequences in the sample, around 23% are singletons; the top ten hold around an eighth. The time point: persistent/refractory GD, antithyroid drugs over 5 years with positive TRAb. Preparation of the TCR library used RNA extracted from PBMCs. Diagnosis followed American Thyroid Association guidelines for Graves' disease. In regard to this clonotype: Its target is unknown.

The study's findings and limits: Persistent disease samples used TRBV28, TRBJ1-2 and TRBJ2-5 preferentially.

The rearrangement joins TRBV30 to TRBJ2-6, with D perhaps TRBD1 or TRBD2 (5 bases each). Here the sequenced sample was peripheral blood mononuclear cells (PBMCs), taken when the disease was refractory, from a patient treated with antithyroid drugs. The receptor was derived from a female donor with Graves disease. The CDR3 DNA reads TGTGCCTGGAGCGGGGCCCTCTCTGGGGCCAACGTCCTGACTTTC. Translating it yields CAWSGALSGANVLTF.